These 2 T cell receptor beta chains originate from one sample sequenced in a study of early T cells in non-severe SARS-CoV-2 infection. TCRdb reanalysed the 5' RACE reads using MiXCR and keeps one entry per CDR3 protein. The sample lists 20,000 to 25,000 distinct CDR3 sequences, around 5% occurring once. Sequencing was carried out using whole blood. The receptor set was obtained from an adult who was a healthcare worker with PCR-confirmed SARS-CoV-2 infection or an uninfected control (not recorded which).

In its sample, this clonotype ranks as medium-sized. This rearrangement joins TRBV7-2 to TRBJ2-5; D uncertain. This CDR3 has 14 residues. V dropped 1 base and J dropped 3 bases, with 9 bases sitting between them. Germline values: CDR1 SGHTA, CDR2 FQGNSA. In DNA, the CDR3 is TGTGCCAGCAGCTTAGTTAATGGGGAAGAGACCCAGTACTTC. It translates to CASSLVNGEETQYF.

This clonotype occurred many times. The rearrangement joins TRBV10-2 to TRBJ2-3; 7 bases map to TRBD2. The CDR3 totals 15 residues. J was trimmed by 1 base and V by 6 bases; bases with no gene match: 7. Per germline, CDR1 WSHSY and CDR2 SAAADI. The CDR3 bases are TGCGCCAGCAGCGAAAGCGGGGTGGGCACAGATACGCAGTATTTT. This gives the protein CASSESGVGTDTQYF.